Listed below are T cell receptor beta chains from one sample, sequenced in a study of T cell responses to AZD1222 COVID-19 vaccine. TCRdb keeps only in-frame clones here, not all; method: immunoSEQ multiplex PCR. The top ten clones hold around a tenth of a sample with about 130,000 clones, around 89% of them seen once. The source material was peripheral blood, sampled 28 days after the second AZD1222 dose. Every receptor here comes from an adult who received the AZD1222 COVID-19 vaccine. The CDR3 runs from the conserved cysteine through the conserved F or W. The order of the fields is J gene, D gene, clone size, V gene, CDR3 protein, CDR3 DNA. The D gene is left open where the match is weak. The size of a clone is reported for some rows only, either as once, few or many, or as a class for expanded clones.

J: TRBJ2-1; D: .; size: .; V: TRBV5-4; CDR3: CASSLPGSYNEQFF; DNA: TGTGCCAGCAGCTTGCCGGGCTCCTACAATGAGCAGTTCTTC
J: TRBJ2-3; D: .; size: once; V: TRBV5-1; CDR3: CASSLAQGSTDTQYF; DNA: TGCGCCAGCAGCTTGGCCCAGGGTAGCACAGATACGCAGTATTTT
J: TRBJ2-1; D: .; size: .; V: TRBV6-5; CDR3: CASSYNRLANEQFF; DNA: TGTGCCAGCAGTTATAATCGGCTAGCCAATGAGCAGTTCTTC
J: TRBJ1-2; D: .; size: few; V: TRBV18; CDR3: CASSPPGRDYGYTF; DNA: TGTGCCAGCTCCCCTCCGGGCAGGGACTATGGCTACACCTTC
J: TRBJ1-1; D: TRBD1; size: .; V: TRBV19; CDR3: CASSTGQGKYTEAFF; DNA: TGTGCCAGTAGTACCGGACAGGGCAAATACACTGAAGCTTTCTTT
J: TRBJ1-1; D: .; size: many; V: TRBV7-7; CDR3: CASSLAQGGTEAFF; DNA: TGTGCCAGCAGCTTAGCCCAGGGTGGAACTGAAGCTTTCTTT
J: TRBJ1-1; D: TRBD1; size: .; V: TRBV5-1; CDR3: CASSYSARDRGRDAFF; DNA: TGCGCCAGCAGCTACTCCGCCCGGGACAGGGGGCGCGACGCTTTCTTT
J: TRBJ1-2; D: .; size: .; V: TRBV12-3/TRBV12-4; CDR3: CASKNDRYGYTF; DNA: TGTGCCAGCAAAAATGACCGCTATGGCTACACCTTC
J: TRBJ1-4; D: .; size: .; V: TRBV2; CDR3: CASSPRGATNEKLFF; DNA: TGTGCCAGCAGCCCCCGGGGTGCAACTAATGAAAAACTGTTTTTT
J: TRBJ1-4; D: .; size: .; V: TRBV7-8; CDR3: CASRRGGSTNEKLFF; DNA: TGTGCCAGCAGACGCGGGGGATCAACTAATGAAAAACTGTTTTTT
J: TRBJ2-2; D: TRBD2; size: .; V: TRBV3-1/TRBV3-2; CDR3: CASSHEGRGGELFF; DNA: TGTGCCAGCAGCCATGAGGGGAGGGGCGGGGAGCTGTTTTTT
J: TRBJ2-7; D: TRBD2; size: .; V: TRBV9; CDR3: CASSVARTSGAYEQYF; DNA: TGTGCCAGCAGCGTAGCTCGGACTAGCGGGGCCTACGAGCAGTACTTC
J: TRBJ2-7; D: .; size: .; V: TRBV2; CDR3: CASSEALPGHYEQYF; DNA: TGTGCCAGCAGTGAAGCGCTTCCGGGCCACTACGAGCAGTACTTC
J: TRBJ1-3; D: .; size: .; V: TRBV19; CDR3: CASRTEYLGTELSSGNTIYF; DNA: TGTGCCAGTAGAACGGAATACTTAGGGACGGAACTTTCTTCTGGAAACACCATATATTTT
J: TRBJ2-1; D: .; size: .; V: TRBV2; CDR3: CASSADREGHNEQFF; DNA: TGTGCCAGCAGTGCGGACAGGGAGGGACACAATGAGCAGTTCTTC
J: TRBJ1-4; D: .; size: .; V: TRBV27; CDR3: CASSFSGHQNEKLFF; DNA: TGTGCCAGCAGTTTTTCGGGACACCAAAATGAAAAACTGTTTTTT
J: TRBJ1-2; D: TRBD1; size: .; V: TRBV7-6; CDR3: CASSLRGGQDYGYTF; DNA: TGTGCCAGCAGCTTAAGGGGGGGACAGGACTATGGCTACACCTTC
J: TRBJ1-1; D: .; size: .; V: TRBV5-1; CDR3: CASSLVSENTEAFF; DNA: TGCGCCAGCAGCTTGGTTTCAGAGAACACTGAAGCTTTCTTT
J: TRBJ1-5; D: .; size: once; V: TRBV12-3/TRBV12-4; CDR3: CASSLGQPQHF; DNA: TGTGCCAGCAGTTTAGGTCAGCCCCAGCATTTT
J: TRBJ1-6; D: .; size: few; V: TRBV12-5; CDR3: CASGSRENSPLHF; DNA: TGTGCTAGTGGATCCAGGGAGAATTCACCCCTCCACTTT
J: TRBJ1-5; D: .; size: .; V: TRBV6-5; CDR3: CASSYNQGNQPQHF; DNA: TGTGCCAGCAGTTACAATCAAGGGAATCAGCCCCAGCATTTT
J: TRBJ2-3; D: TRBD2; size: .; V: TRBV19; CDR3: CASSLLAGGPGGSDTQYF; DNA: TGTGCCAGTAGTCTTCTAGCGGGAGGGCCGGGCGGATCAGATACGCAGTATTTT
J: TRBJ1-2; D: .; size: once; V: TRBV3-1/TRBV3-2; CDR3: CASSPGTRNYGYTF; DNA: TGTGCCAGCAGCCCCGGGACACGGAACTATGGCTACACCTTC
J: TRBJ2-1; D: TRBD1; size: .; V: TRBV5-1; CDR3: CASSLGTGEFTEQFF; DNA: TGCGCCAGCAGCCTAGGGACAGGTGAATTCACTGAGCAGTTCTTC
J: TRBJ1-3; D: TRBD1; size: .; V: TRBV9; CDR3: CASSAVGGQGGPIYF; DNA: TGTGCCAGCAGCGCCGTGGGGGGACAGGGTGGTCCCATATATTTT
J: TRBJ2-2; D: .; size: .; V: TRBV6-5; CDR3: CASSRGDTGELFF; DNA: TGTGCCAGCAGTAGGGGGGACACCGGGGAGCTGTTTTTT
J: TRBJ2-7; D: TRBD1; size: .; V: TRBV30; CDR3: CAWSGGDRVVNEQYF; DNA: TGTGCCTGGAGTGGGGGGGACAGGGTCGTTAACGAGCAGTACTTC
J: TRBJ1-2; D: TRBD1; size: .; V: TRBV9; CDR3: CASSARQGGIGYTF; DNA: TGTGCCAGCAGTGCAAGACAGGGGGGTATTGGCTACACCTTC
J: TRBJ1-3; D: .; size: .; V: TRBV7-3; CDR3: CASSQDSLGGNTIYF; DNA: TGTGCCAGCAGCCAAGACAGTCTTGGTGGAAACACCATATATTTT
J: TRBJ1-3; D: .; size: .; V: TRBV14; CDR3: CASSQDWMGSGNTIYF; DNA: TGTGCCAGCAGCCAAGATTGGATGGGATCTGGAAACACCATATATTTT
J: TRBJ2-7; D: .; size: .; V: TRBV7-2; CDR3: CASSLVLREQYF; DNA: TGTGCCAGCAGCTTAGTTCTTAGGGAGCAGTACTTC
J: TRBJ1-3; D: .; size: once; V: TRBV7-9; CDR3: CASTSWALSGNTIYF; DNA: TGTGCCAGCACCTCGTGGGCCCTCTCTGGAAACACCATATATTTT
J: TRBJ1-2; D: .; size: .; V: TRBV6-1; CDR3: CASSEMTAPVYNYGYTF; DNA: TGTGCCAGCAGTGAGATGACAGCACCAGTTTATAACTATGGCTACACCTTC
J: TRBJ1-6; D: TRBD1; size: .; V: TRBV9; CDR3: CASSQNRGRDSPLHF; DNA: TGTGCCAGCAGCCAAAACAGGGGCAGGGATTCACCCCTCCACTTT
J: TRBJ1-1; D: .; size: .; V: TRBV6-5; CDR3: CASSYGGVMNTEAFF; DNA: TGTGCCAGCAGTTACGGTGGGGTTATGAACACTGAAGCTTTCTTT
J: TRBJ2-1; D: .; size: once; V: TRBV7-9; CDR3: CASPGGGGQYNEQFF; DNA: TGTGCCAGCCCTGGAGGAGGGGGGCAGTACAATGAGCAGTTCTTC
J: TRBJ2-5; D: .; size: .; V: TRBV3-1/TRBV3-2; CDR3: CASSQVQRGRGTQYF; DNA: TGTGCCAGCAGCCAAGTTCAACGGGGTAGGGGGACCCAGTACTTC
J: TRBJ1-5; D: .; size: .; V: TRBV18; CDR3: CASSQESGQQGQPQHF; DNA: TGTGCCAGCTCACAAGAATCCGGGCAGCAGGGACAGCCCCAGCATTTT
J: TRBJ2-7; D: .; size: .; V: TRBV6-1; CDR3: CASSENRLGEQYF; DNA: TGTGCCAGCAGTGAAAATAGATTAGGGGAGCAGTACTTC
J: TRBJ2-1; D: .; size: .; V: TRBV7-9; CDR3: CASSQSGDEQFF; DNA: TGTGCCAGCAGCCAATCAGGGGATGAGCAGTTCTTC
J: TRBJ2-1; D: .; size: .; V: TRBV7-9; CDR3: CAKDVHNEQFF; DNA: TGTGCCAAGGACGTCCACAATGAGCAGTTCTTC
J: TRBJ1-2; D: TRBD1; size: .; V: TRBV18; CDR3: CASSPAGQGGYYGYTF; DNA: TGTGCCAGCTCACCCGCGGGACAGGGGGGATATTATGGCTACACCTTC